Detailed here is one T cell receptor (beta chain). This clonotype was counted at least ten times. What this receptor recognizes is not known. Per-nucleotide qualities are absent, and no much larger clonotype sits a single base away. This sample was included in a study of spatial heterogeneity in lung cancer (dated 2019 in TCRdb). With respect to the entire study: Beta-chain transcripts were consistently detected in greater numbers than alpha-chain transcripts, which likely reflected higher beta-chain transcript abundance. Nonsynonymous mutation counts, determined by whole-exome sequencing of tumor tissue, were related to TCR repertoire features. At surgery, both alpha and beta chains were TCR-sequenced in roughly 200 tumor regions, fewer than 85 matched nontumor lung samples and a few dozen PBMC samples. TCR alpha and beta repertoires were quantitatively compared across multiple tumor regions, matched nontumor lung and blood in non-small cell lung cancer. In the raw uncorrected reads, each unique combination of TCR and UMI appeared more than ten times on average.

Overall study outcomes, separate from this receptor: Additional single-cell paired TCR alpha and beta sequencing was considered necessary to confirm, at a functional level, the hypothesis that regional TCRs recognize regional mutations. Ubiquitous expanded tumor TCRs showed up in blood more often at tumor resection than at routine follow-up.

V is reduced by 4 bases and J by 3 bases, leaving a spacing of 13 bases between them. Its CDR3 holds 14 amino acids, cysteine through phenylalanine. The read is trimmed to its CDR3 DNA, 42 bases read in frame from base 1. CDR1 and CDR2 were assigned from the germline V gene as SGHTA and FQGNSA. This specimen's time point label, per the study, means: sample taken at primary tumor resection. Without any cell sorting, TCR sequencing was performed on whole RNA extracted either from tumor and nontumor lung tissue or from cryopreserved PBMC samples. The donors were 60 to 80 patients from the lung TRACERx cohort who had early-stage, untreated non-small cell lung cancer. Patients were selected for TCR sequencing only if sufficient RNA was available from at least two tumor regions. Libraries were made using 5' RACE. The sequencer listed for this sample is NextSeq 500. In the TCR library protocol, a unique molecular identifier was attached to each TCR cDNA molecule so that PCR and sequencing errors could be corrected. The original pipeline was this. TCR identification, UMI-based error correction and CDR3 extraction were performed with Decombinator tools. Expanded TCRs were defined as those above a frequency of 2 per 1,000, corresponding to the top 1% of the tumor frequency distribution. Each repertoire was subsampled 100 times to 5,000 TCRs, after which Renyi diversity was computed with the R vegan package. To build CDR3 similarity networks, amino acid triplet string-kernel similarity was used, and CDR3s were connected when their pairwise similarity was above 0.82. TCRdb ran its own pipeline on the public reads, namely fastp trimming at Q25 and MiXCR clone calling, and kept in-frame beta chains. Identical CDR3 proteins give one entry, which carries the most common genes and DNA. TCRdb's processing, not the study's, gives the V and J calls here. A total of 45,000 to 55,000 distinct CDR3 sequences appear in this sample, roughly 5.2% of them only once. The ten most abundant clones make up 11% of the sample.

The sequence joins TRBV7-2 to TRBJ2-7; the D gene is tentatively TRBD1 or TRBD2, each matching 5 bases. The sequence derives from a male donor with early-stage non-small cell lung cancer. This specimen consisted of PBMCs, obtained at surgery. The CDR3: CASSYRDGSYEQYF. At the DNA level, the sequence is TGTGCCAGCAGCTACCGGGACGGAAGCTACGAGCAGTACTTC.